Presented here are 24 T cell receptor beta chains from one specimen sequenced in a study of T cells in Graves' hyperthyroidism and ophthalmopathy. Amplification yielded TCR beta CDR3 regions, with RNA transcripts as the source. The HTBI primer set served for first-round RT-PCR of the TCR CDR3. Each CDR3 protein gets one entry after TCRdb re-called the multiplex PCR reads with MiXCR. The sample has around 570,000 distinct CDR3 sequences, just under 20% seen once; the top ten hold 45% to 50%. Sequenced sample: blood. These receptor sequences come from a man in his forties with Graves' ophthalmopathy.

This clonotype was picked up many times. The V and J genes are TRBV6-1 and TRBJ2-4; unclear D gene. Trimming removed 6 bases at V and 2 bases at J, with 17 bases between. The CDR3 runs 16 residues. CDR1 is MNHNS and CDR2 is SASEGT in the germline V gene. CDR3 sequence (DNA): TGTGCCAGCAGCTCAGCAAAGGGAATATCCAAAAACATTCAGTACTTC. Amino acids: CASSSAKGISKNIQYF.

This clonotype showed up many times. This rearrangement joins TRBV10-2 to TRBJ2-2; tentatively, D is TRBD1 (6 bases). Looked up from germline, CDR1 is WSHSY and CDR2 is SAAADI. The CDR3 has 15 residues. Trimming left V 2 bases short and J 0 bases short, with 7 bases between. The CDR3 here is CASSEGGANTGELFF. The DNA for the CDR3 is TGCGCCAGCAGTGAGGGGGGCGCGAACACCGGGGAGCTGTTTTTT.

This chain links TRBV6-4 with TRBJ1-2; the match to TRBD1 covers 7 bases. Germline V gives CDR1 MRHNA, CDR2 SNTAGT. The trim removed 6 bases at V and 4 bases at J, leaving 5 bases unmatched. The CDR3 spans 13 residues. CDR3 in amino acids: CASRDRPTYGYTF. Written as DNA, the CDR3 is TGTGCCAGCAGGGACAGGCCTACCTATGGCTACACCTTC.

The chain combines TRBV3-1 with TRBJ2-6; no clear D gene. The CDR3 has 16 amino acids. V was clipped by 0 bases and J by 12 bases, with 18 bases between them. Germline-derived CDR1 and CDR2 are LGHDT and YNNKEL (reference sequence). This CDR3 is CASSQEVVRDNSVLTF. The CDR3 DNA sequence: TGTGCCAGCAGCCAAGAGGTTGTTAGGGATAATAGCGTCCTGACTTTC.

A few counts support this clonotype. CDR3 DNA sequence: TGTGCCAGCAGCTTAGTATGGGGGGGACTAACCAATGAGCAGTTCTTC. This gives the protein CASSLVWGGLTNEQFF. The V gene is TRBV7-2, the J gene TRBJ2-1; 7 positions agree with TRBD2. This CDR3 comprises 16 residues. J gave up 6 bases and V 1 base, and 9 bases lay outside the gene matches. The germline CDR1 and CDR2 sequences are SGHTA and FQGNSA.

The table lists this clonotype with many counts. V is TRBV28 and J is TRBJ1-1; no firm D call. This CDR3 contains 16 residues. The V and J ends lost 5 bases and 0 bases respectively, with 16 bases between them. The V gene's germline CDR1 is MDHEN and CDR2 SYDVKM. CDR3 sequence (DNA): TGTGCCAGCAGTCCCAATCTGGGTGGGATGAACACTGAAGCTTTCTTT. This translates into CASSPNLGGMNTEAFF.

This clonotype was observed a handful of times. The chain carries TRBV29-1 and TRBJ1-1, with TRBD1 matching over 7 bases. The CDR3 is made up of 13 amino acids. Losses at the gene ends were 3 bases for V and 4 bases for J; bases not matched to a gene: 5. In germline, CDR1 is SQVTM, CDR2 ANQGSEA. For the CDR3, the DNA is TGCAGCGTTGACCCGACAGGGCCCACTGAAGCTTTCTTT. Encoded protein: CSVDPTGPTEAFF.

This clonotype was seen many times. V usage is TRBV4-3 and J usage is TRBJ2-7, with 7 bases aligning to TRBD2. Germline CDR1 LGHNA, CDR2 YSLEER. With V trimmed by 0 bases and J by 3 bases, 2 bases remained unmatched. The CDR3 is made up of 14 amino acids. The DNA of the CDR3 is TGCGCCAGCAGCCAAGAAGGGAGGGGCTACGAGCAGTACTTC. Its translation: CASSQEGRGYEQYF.

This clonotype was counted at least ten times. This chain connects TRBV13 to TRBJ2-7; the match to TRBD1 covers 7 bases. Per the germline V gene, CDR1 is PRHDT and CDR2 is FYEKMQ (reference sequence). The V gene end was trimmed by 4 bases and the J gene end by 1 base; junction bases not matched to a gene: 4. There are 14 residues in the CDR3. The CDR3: CASSSGQQSYEQYF. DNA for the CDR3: TGTGCCAGCAGCTCGGGACAGCAGTCCTACGAGCAGTACTTC.

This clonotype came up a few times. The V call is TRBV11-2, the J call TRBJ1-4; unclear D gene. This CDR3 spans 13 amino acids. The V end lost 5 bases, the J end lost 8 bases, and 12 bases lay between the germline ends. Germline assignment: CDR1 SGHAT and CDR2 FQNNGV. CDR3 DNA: TGTGCCAGCAGCCTAATCACTGGGGAAAAACTGTTTTTT. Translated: CASSLITGEKLFF.

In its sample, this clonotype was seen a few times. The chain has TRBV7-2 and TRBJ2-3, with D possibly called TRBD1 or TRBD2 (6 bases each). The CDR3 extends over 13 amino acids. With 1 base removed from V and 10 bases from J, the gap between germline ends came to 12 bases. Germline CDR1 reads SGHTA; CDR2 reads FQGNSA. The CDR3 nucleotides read TGTGCCAGCAGCTTAGGGGGGGCTAGCGCGCAGTATTTT. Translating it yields CASSLGGASAQYF.

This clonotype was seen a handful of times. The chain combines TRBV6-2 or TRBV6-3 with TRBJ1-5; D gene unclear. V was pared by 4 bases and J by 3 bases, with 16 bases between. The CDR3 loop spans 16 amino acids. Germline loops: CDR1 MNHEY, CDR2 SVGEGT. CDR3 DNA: TGTGCCAGCAGTTCGGAATTCAATAGTTACAATCAGCCCCAGCATTTT. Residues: CASSSEFNSYNQPQHF.

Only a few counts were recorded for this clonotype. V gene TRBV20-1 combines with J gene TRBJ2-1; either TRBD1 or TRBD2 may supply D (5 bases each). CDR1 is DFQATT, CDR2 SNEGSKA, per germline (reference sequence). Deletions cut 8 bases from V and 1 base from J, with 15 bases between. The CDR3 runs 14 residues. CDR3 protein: CSTSRGISYNEQFF. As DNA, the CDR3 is TGCAGTACTTCCCGGGGCATATCCTACAATGAGCAGTTCTTC.

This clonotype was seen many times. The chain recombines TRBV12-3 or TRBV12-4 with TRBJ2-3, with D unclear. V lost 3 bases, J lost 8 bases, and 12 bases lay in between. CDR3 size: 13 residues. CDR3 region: CASSFGRLATQYF. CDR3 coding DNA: TGTGCCAGCAGTTTCGGGCGGCTTGCTACGCAGTATTTT.

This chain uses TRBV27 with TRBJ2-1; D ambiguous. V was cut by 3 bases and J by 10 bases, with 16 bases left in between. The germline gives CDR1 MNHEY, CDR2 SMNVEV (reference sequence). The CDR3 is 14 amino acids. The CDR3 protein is CASSFSVARKEQFF. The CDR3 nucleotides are TGTGCCAGCAGTTTCTCAGTGGCGCGGAAGGAGCAGTTCTTC.

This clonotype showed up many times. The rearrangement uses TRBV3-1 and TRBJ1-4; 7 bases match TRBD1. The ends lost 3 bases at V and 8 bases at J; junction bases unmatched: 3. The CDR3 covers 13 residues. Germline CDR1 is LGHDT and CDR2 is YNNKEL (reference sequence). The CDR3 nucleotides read TGTGCCAGCAGCCAGGGACAGATCGAAAAACTGTTTTTT. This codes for CASSQGQIEKLFF.

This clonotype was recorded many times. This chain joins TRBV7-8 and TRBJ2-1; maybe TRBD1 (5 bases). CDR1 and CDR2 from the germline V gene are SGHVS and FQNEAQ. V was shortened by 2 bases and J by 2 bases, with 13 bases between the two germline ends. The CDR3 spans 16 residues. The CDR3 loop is CASSLRGSNPYNEQFF. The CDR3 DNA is TGTGCCAGCAGCTTAAGGGGAAGTAACCCCTACAATGAGCAGTTCTTC.

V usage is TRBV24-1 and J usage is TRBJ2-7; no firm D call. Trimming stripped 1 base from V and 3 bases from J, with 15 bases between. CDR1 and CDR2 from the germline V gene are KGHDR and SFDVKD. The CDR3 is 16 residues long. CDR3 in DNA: TGTGCCACCAGTGATTTCAAGGCTAGGAGCCTCTACGAGCAGTACTTC. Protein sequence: CATSDFKARSLYEQYF.

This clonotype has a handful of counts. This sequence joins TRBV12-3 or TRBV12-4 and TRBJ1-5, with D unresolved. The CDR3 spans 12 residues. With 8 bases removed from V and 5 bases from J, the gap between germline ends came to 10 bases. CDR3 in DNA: TGTGCCAGCGGACTTACATATCAGCCCCAGCATTTT. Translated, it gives CASGLTYQPQHF.

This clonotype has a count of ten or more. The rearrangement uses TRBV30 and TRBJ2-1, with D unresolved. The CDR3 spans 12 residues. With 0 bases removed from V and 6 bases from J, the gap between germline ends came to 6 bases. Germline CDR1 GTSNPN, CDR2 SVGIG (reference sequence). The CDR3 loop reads CAWSVSLNEQFF. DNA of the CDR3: TGTGCCTGGAGTGTAAGTCTCAATGAGCAGTTCTTC.

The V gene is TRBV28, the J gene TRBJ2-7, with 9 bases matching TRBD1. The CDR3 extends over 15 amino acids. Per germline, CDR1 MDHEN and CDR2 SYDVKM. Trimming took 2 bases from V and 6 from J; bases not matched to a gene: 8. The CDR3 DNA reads TGTGCCAGCAGTTTAAGAAGTGGGACAGGGTTCGAGCAGTACTTC. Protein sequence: CASSLRSGTGFEQYF.

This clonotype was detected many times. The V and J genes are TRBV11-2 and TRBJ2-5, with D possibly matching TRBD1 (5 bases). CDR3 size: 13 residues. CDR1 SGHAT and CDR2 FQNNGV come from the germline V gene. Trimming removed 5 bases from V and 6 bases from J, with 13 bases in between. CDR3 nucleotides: TGTGCCAGCAGCATACAGGACATACAGACCCAGTACTTC. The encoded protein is CASSIQDIQTQYF.

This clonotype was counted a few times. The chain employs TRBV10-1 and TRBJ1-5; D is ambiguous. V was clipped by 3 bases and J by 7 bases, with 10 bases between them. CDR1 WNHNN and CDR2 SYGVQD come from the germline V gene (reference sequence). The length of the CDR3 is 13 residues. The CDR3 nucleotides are TGCGCCAGCAGTGAATCGGGGTTCCAGCCCCAGCATTTT. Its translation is CASSESGFQPQHF.

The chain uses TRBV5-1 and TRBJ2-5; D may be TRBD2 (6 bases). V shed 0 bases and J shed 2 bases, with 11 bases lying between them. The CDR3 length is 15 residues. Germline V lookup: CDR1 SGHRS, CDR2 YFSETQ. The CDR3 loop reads CASSLGGLPQETQYF. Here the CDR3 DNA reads TGCGCCAGCAGCTTGGGCGGACTACCACAAGAGACCCAGTACTTC.